These 8 T cell receptor beta chains were sequenced from one sample in a study of T-cell reconstitution after alpha-beta-depleted transplantation in children. TCRbeta library preparation incorporated unique molecular identifiers. TCRdb itself ran the PCR reads through MiXCR, one entry per CDR3 protein. The table has 500,000 or so distinct CDR3 sequences, less than 35% seen once; the top ten hold 2% to 2.5%. Source: PBMCs from the stem cell graft donor, taken from the stem cell graft. The receptors originated from a human donor who donated a stem cell graft to a child with aplastic anemia.

The rearrangement links TRBV13 to TRBJ2-4; possibly TRBD1 for D (6 bases). Germline V gene lookup returns CDR1 PRHDT and CDR2 FYEKMQ (reference sequence). With 4 bases removed from V and 0 bases from J, the gap between germline ends came to 13 bases. The CDR3 has 16 amino acids. As DNA, the CDR3 is TGTGCCAGCAGCTACAGGGAGAGTTTAGCCAAAAACATTCAGTACTTC. This sequence encodes CASSYRESLAKNIQYF. Full variable domain (missing parts from reference TRBV13 and TRBJ2-4): AAGVIQSPRHLIKEKRETATLKCYPIPRHDTVYWYQQGPGQDPQFLISFYEKMQSDKGSIPDRFSAQQFSDYHSELNMSSLELGDSALYFCASSYRESLAKNIQYFGAGTRLSVL.

A few counts support this clonotype. The V gene is TRBV7-2, the J gene TRBJ2-1, with D unclear. Trimming pared 1 base from V and 15 bases from J, leaving 16 bases between. This CDR3 is built from 13 residues. Germline lookup yields CDR1 SGHTA and CDR2 FQGNSA. CDR3 coding DNA: TGTGCCAGCAGCTTAGACCCTGACGATAGGCCGTTCTTC. This encodes CASSLDPDDRPFF.

This clonotype was recorded a few times. The chain combines TRBV6-5 with TRBJ2-1; 8 bases align to TRBD2. Germline V gene data show CDR1 as MNHEY and CDR2 as SVGAGI. Losses at the gene ends were 0 bases for V and 5 bases for J; bases not matched to a gene: 3. This CDR3 has 15 amino acids. The CDR3 sequence is CASSYSTSGNNEQFF. The CDR3 DNA reads TGTGCCAGCAGTTACTCTACTAGCGGCAACAATGAGCAGTTCTTC.

This clonotype appeared a few times. The chain couples TRBV6-5 to TRBJ1-5; TRBD1 aligns across 11 bases. There are 15 residues in the CDR3. V was clipped by 5 bases and J by 6 bases; unmatched bases: 6. CDR1 and CDR2 (germline): MNHEY, SVGAGI. CDR3 loop: CASSTGTGGSQPQHF. The CDR3 DNA reads TGTGCCAGCAGTACTGGGACAGGGGGAAGTCAGCCCCAGCATTTT.

This chain links TRBV7-2 with TRBJ2-2, with D tentatively TRBD1 (5 bases). Trimming left V 2 bases short and J 4 bases short, with 8 bases between. The CDR3 is 14 residues long. Looked up from germline, CDR1 is SGHTA and CDR2 is FQGNSA. CDR3 protein: CASSLKTATGELFF. DNA of the CDR3: TGTGCCAGCAGCTTAAAGACAGCCACCGGGGAGCTGTTTTTT.

This chain joins TRBV5-4 and TRBJ2-1; tentatively, D is TRBD2 (5 bases). Germline CDR1 and CDR2: SGHNT and YYREEE (reference sequence). The V gene lost 2 bases and the J gene lost 9 bases, with 18 bases spanning the gap. There are 15 residues in the CDR3. CDR3 loop: CASSFDWSTRGEQFF. The CDR3 nucleotides are TGTGCCAGCAGCTTCGATTGGTCCACTCGGGGTGAGCAGTTCTTC.

This clonotype was detected only a few times. This chain uses TRBV6-2 or TRBV6-3 with TRBJ2-3; the D gene is possibly TRBD1 (6 bases). The V end was cut by 10 bases, the J end by 4 bases, with 18 bases between. The CDR3 has 14 amino acids. Germline V CDR1 and CDR2: MNHEY, SVGEGT. The CDR3 DNA follows: TGTGCCATCAACGTACAGGGTCAGTCAGATACGCAGTATTTT. Amino acids: CAINVQGQSDTQYF.

This clonotype has only a few counts. The chain uses TRBV20-1 and TRBJ1-5; TRBD1 might be the D (6 bases). Germline CDR1 and CDR2: DFQATT and SNEGSKA (reference sequence). Trimming took 6 bases from V and 4 from J, leaving 13 bases between them. CDR3 size: 13 residues. The CDR3 here is CSAKQGWNQPQHF. In DNA, the CDR3 is TGCAGTGCGAAACAGGGTTGGAATCAGCCCCAGCATTTT.